This TCR beta chain emerged from a study of blood T cell repertoires in COVID-19. Study information: The origin of the acute and convalescent COVID-19 samples was the United States, Italy and Spain. The cDNA or gDNA used as material had been derived from T cells, B-cell-depleted T cells, or PBMCs.

This clone was picked up one time. Authors' analysis steps: Reference gene primer amplification gave estimated nucleated cell counts. The table came from immunoSEQ multiplex PCR; TCRdb's copy has only in-frame clones and leaves some out. The V and J calls and clone size were taken over from that table, and D and trimming were inferred from the DNA. This sample has 95,000 to 120,000 clones, with less than 75% found just once. This CDR3 has 16 amino acids. Germline loops: CDR1 SGHRS, CDR2 YFSETQ. V lost 3 bases and J lost 6; bases outside the gene matches: 11. The rearrangement joins TRBV5-1 to TRBJ2-3; 9 nucleotides match TRBD2. The sequence was collected from a woman in her forties with acute or convalescent COVID-19. The specimen was peripheral blood. CDR3 DNA sequence: TGCGCCAGCAGCTGGGGCCGCAGCGGGGGGCCGGATACGCAGTATTTT. It codes for CASSWGRSGGPDTQYF.